The 15 T cell receptor beta chains given below trace back to one sample, sequenced in a study of T cell responses to AZD1222 COVID-19 vaccine (TCRdb year 2021). Library method: the immunoSEQ multiplex PCR assay. TCRdb re-hosts the immuneACCESS table, in-frame sequences only. Its copies lack some clones; in the studies checked, an unresolved V gene accounts for under half of them, and the cause for the rest is not known. Across this sample there are some 92,000 clones, with about 89% seen only once. Of the sample, about 7.5% is held by the ten largest clones. The time point label for this specimen denotes: baseline before first vaccination. Sequencing used peripheral blood, obtained on day 0 of AZD1222 vaccination. These receptors were taken from an adult in good health.

This clone has just one count. J is TRBJ1-1 and V is TRBV7-9; D is undetermined. Trimming pared 0 bases from V and 3 bases from J, leaving 11 bases between. The CDR3 consists of 15 residues. Germline lookup yields CDR1 SEHNR and CDR2 FQNEAQ (reference sequence). The CDR3 bases are TGTGCCAGCAGCTTAGCTGGCCCTAGGGACACTGAAGCTTTCTTT. Translation: CASSLAGPRDTEAFF.

J is TRBJ1-5 and V is TRBV3-1 (or the pseudogene TRBV3-2); D not certain. From germline, CDR1 is LGHDT and CDR2 YNNKEL (reference sequence). V gave up 3 bases and J gave up 8 bases, with 8 bases separating them. The CDR3 covers 12 residues. The CDR3 sequence: CASSHLGEPQHF. Here the CDR3 DNA reads TGTGCCAGCAGCCACCTCGGAGAGCCCCAGCATTTT.

V and J are TRBV6-2 or TRBV6-3 and TRBJ2-5; D uncertain. Per germline, CDR1 MNHEY and CDR2 SVGEGT. The CDR3 spans 11 residues. Trimming removed 6 bases from V and 5 bases from J, with 7 bases in between. Here the CDR3 DNA reads TGTGCCAGCAGCAGACTTGAGACCCAGTACTTC. The encoded protein is CASSRLETQYF.

V and J are TRBV2 and TRBJ1-1; 9 bases agree with TRBD1. Germline CDR1 reads SNHLY; CDR2 reads FYNNEI. V shed 6 bases, J shed 0 bases, and the junction held 14 bases outside the gene matches. The CDR3 runs 18 residues. In DNA form, the CDR3 reads TGTGCCAGCAGGCCCTTACCGGGACAGGGCCAAATGAACACTGAAGCTTTCTTT. It encodes CASRPLPGQGQMNTEAFF.

The chain joins TRBV7-9 to TRBJ2-2; D is undetermined. Germline assignment: CDR1 SEHNR and CDR2 FQNEAQ (reference sequence). Trimming pared 5 bases from V and 1 base from J, leaving 11 bases between. The CDR3 runs to 15 residues. The CDR3: CASSAGTGNTGELFF. The CDR3 region has the DNA TGTGCCAGCAGCGCTGGTACCGGGAACACCGGGGAGCTGTTTTTT.

CDR3 amino acids: CASSPRDSPFSPLHF. CDR3 DNA sequence: TGTGCCAGCTCACCACGGGACAGTCCTTTCTCACCCCTCCACTTT. V is TRBV18 and J is TRBJ1-6; 7 positions agree with TRBD1. V shed 1 base, J shed 10 bases, and the junction held 7 bases outside the gene matches. This CDR3 spans 15 amino acids. The V gene's germline CDR1 is KGHSH and CDR2 LQKENI.

The chain recombines TRBV15 with TRBJ2-4; D is uncertain. Trimming stripped 3 bases from V and 9 bases from J, with 9 bases between. The CDR3 is 12 residues long. Per germline, CDR1 LNHNV and CDR2 YYDKDF (reference sequence). The CDR3 protein is CATSSPPRIQYF. DNA for the CDR3: TGTGCCACCAGCAGCCCCCCCCGCATTCAGTACTTC.

The rearrangement uses TRBV2 and TRBJ2-1; 9 bases map to TRBD2. The V and J ends lost 8 bases and 5 bases, in that order; junction bases with no gene match: 13. The CDR3 loop spans 16 amino acids. Germline V CDR1 and CDR2: SNHLY, FYNNEI. CDR3: CASSVPGLAVDNEQFF. CDR3 nucleotides: TGTGCCAGCTCAGTCCCGGGACTAGCAGTAGACAATGAGCAGTTCTTC.

The V call is TRBV13, the J call TRBJ1-1; 9 bases align to TRBD1. The germline CDR1 and CDR2 sequences are PRHDT and FYEKMQ (reference sequence). The V and J ends lost 5 bases and 5 bases, in that order; junction bases with no gene match: 12. The CDR3 is 16 amino acids. CDR3 bases: TGTGCCAGCAGCGCACGGGGGGACAGGGCACGAACTGAAGCTTTCTTT. This encodes CASSARGDRARTEAFF. Using reference TRBV13 and TRBJ1-1 for the parts outside the CDR3, the full variable domain is AAGVIQSPRHLIKEKRETATLKCYPIPRHDTVYWYQQGPGQDPQFLISFYEKMQSDKGSIPDRFSAQQFSDYHSELNMSSLELGDSALYFCASSARGDRARTEAFFGQGTRLTVV.

The sample holds one count of this clone. The rearrangement joins TRBV5-4 to TRBJ1-6; D is ambiguous. This CDR3 contains 12 residues. The germline V gene encodes CDR1 SGHNT and CDR2 YYREEE (reference sequence). Trimming took 0 bases from V and 15 from J, leaving 10 bases between them. The CDR3 sequence: CASSLDSPHLHF. The CDR3 region has the DNA TGTGCCAGCAGCTTGGACAGTCCTCACCTCCACTTT.

The V gene is TRBV5-6, the J gene TRBJ2-1; 8 bases align to TRBD2. This CDR3 spans 16 amino acids. V lost 4 bases, J lost 2 bases, and 8 bases stayed unmatched. The germline V gene encodes CDR1 SGHDT and CDR2 YYEEEE. The CDR3 DNA is TGTGCCAGCAGCCCGAGCGGGAGCATGCCCTACAATGAGCAGTTCTTC. This sequence encodes CASSPSGSMPYNEQFF.

V usage is TRBV6-5 and J usage is TRBJ1-2; D perhaps matches TRBD1 (5 bases). This CDR3 spans 15 amino acids. CDR1 and CDR2 from the germline V gene are MNHEY and SVGAGI. Trimming took 5 bases from V and 4 from J, leaving 17 bases between them. This chain's CDR3 is CASSPPGGGAYGYTF. The CDR3 region has the DNA TGTGCCAGCAGTCCCCCGGGGGGAGGGGCCTATGGCTACACCTTC.

The chain uses TRBV30 and TRBJ2-5; D perhaps matches TRBD2 (5 bases). Germline V lookup: CDR1 GTSNPN, CDR2 SVGIG (reference sequence). This CDR3 has 15 amino acids. Trimming left V 0 bases short and J 1 base short, with 12 bases between. The CDR3 sequence is CAWSVASGLQETQYF. The CDR3, as DNA: TGTGCCTGGAGTGTAGCCAGCGGTCTCCAAGAGACCCAGTACTTC.

This clone has just one count. The J gene is TRBJ1-2, the V gene TRBV27, with TRBD1 as a possible D gene (6 bases). The V gene's germline CDR1 is MNHEY and CDR2 SMNVEV (reference sequence). The CDR3 runs 15 residues. Trimming took 3 bases from V and 9 from J, leaving 20 bases between them. Here the CDR3 reads CASSFLRGGQLSYTF. CDR3 in DNA: TGTGCCAGCAGTTTTCTCCGGGGTGGACAGCTGAGCTACACCTTC.

The chain uses TRBV19 and TRBJ1-2; tentatively, D is TRBD1 (5 bases). Trimming removed 10 bases at V and 1 base at J, with 19 bases between. This CDR3 comprises 15 residues. Germline V CDR1 and CDR2: LNHDA, SQIVND (reference sequence). This CDR3 is CATLKTGTFNYGYTF. The DNA of the CDR3 is TGTGCCACCCTCAAGACTGGGACGTTTAACTATGGCTACACCTTC.